This T cell receptor (beta chain) was profiled in a study of T cells after yellow fever vaccination. For the study at large: The fractions with low cell numbers were processed using SMART-Seq v4 Ultra Low Input.

MiXCR, run by TCRdb on the 5' RACE reads, gives a single entry per CDR3 protein. The sample records some 150,000 distinct CDR3 sequences, approximately 6.6% being singletons. Whole-study results and caveats: Although most clonotypes did not, a small share appeared in both CD4 and CD8 compartments. The booster response re-showed most primary clones: approximately 95% CD4, approximately 90% CD8.

The ends were cut back, 1 base at V and 8 bases at J, with 12 bases in the middle. Germline CDR1 and CDR2: LNHNV and YYDKDF (reference sequence). The CDR3 extends over 14 amino acids. This clonotype has at least ten counts. Its cognate antigen is unknown. Specimen: CD4+ T cells sorted from PBMCs, collected 10 days after the yellow fever booster vaccination. The TCR sequence derives from a man aged 25-45 years who received the YFV17D yellow fever vaccine. The J gene is TRBJ2-4, the V gene TRBV15, with D perhaps matching TRBD1 or TRBD2 (6 bases each). The CDR3 coding sequence is TGTGCCACCAGCAGAGGTGAGGGGGGAGACATTCAGTACTTC. The encoded protein is CATSRGEGGDIQYF.